A selection of T cell receptor beta chains follows, all from one sample in a study of control samples from healthy donors and cancer patients. Only in-frame clones appear in the TCRdb table, and some are missing; sequencing was by immunoSEQ multiplex PCR. The data show 100,000 to 110,000 clones, less than 90% seen once. The sequenced sample consisted of blood. These receptors all stem from a woman aged 45-59 years in good health. Both conserved end residues are part of each CDR3. The D gene is left open where the match is weak. The size entry is marked missing in some rows and otherwise reads once, few, many or a size class.

v_gene	abundance	d_gene	j_gene	CDR3nt	CDR3aa
TRBV6-5	NA	NA	TRBJ2-2	TGTGCCAGCAGTATAGGGATTCCTACCGGGGAGCTGTTTTTT	CASSIGIPTGELFF
TRBV5-1	NA	TRBD1	TRBJ2-1	TGCGCCAGCAGGAGGGGGGGACAGGGAAATAATGAGCAGTTCTTC	CASRRGGQGNNEQFF
TRBV30	once	NA	TRBJ1-5	TGTGCCTGGAGTGTGGACCTCGACGGGCAGCCCCAGCATTTT	CAWSVDLDGQPQHF
TRBV5-1	NA	TRBD2	TRBJ2-2	TGCGCCAGCAGCGCCGGGGGAGCGGGGTACACCGGGGAGCTGTTTTTT	CASSAGGAGYTGELFF
TRBV4-1	medium-sized	NA	TRBJ2-7	TGCGCCAGCAGCCAAGGGGGGTCCTCCTACGAGCAGTACTTC	CASSQGGSSYEQYF
TRBV7-3	NA	TRBD2	TRBJ2-4	TGTGCCAGCAGCCCACTAGCGGACAAACAATCACTAGCCAAAAACATTCAGTACTTC	CASSPLADKQSLAKNIQYF
TRBV12-3/TRBV12-4	NA	NA	TRBJ1-2	TGTGCCAGCAGCCCAGAGTCTATGCGCTACACCTTC	CASSPESMRYTF
TRBV27	once	TRBD1	TRBJ1-2	TGTGCCAGCAGTTTACGCAGGGGGGTTGAGGGCTACACCTTC	CASSLRRGVEGYTF
TRBV12-3/TRBV12-4	few	NA	TRBJ1-3	TGTGCCAGCACCCTAGGGGGTAGAAACACCATATATTTT	CASTLGGRNTIYF
TRBV30	NA	NA	TRBJ1-2	TGTGCCTGGAGTGTACCAGGGGTCTATGGCTACACCTTC	CAWSVPGVYGYTF
TRBV9	NA	NA	TRBJ2-7	TGTGCCAGCAGCAGAGGAATATTAAGCTCCTACGAGCAGTACTTC	CASSRGILSSYEQYF
TRBV10-2	NA	NA	TRBJ1-2	TGCGCCAGCAGTGAAGGATATGGCTACACCTTC	CASSEGYGYTF
TRBV30	NA	TRBD2	TRBJ2-7	TGTGCCTGGAGCCCAAAAGGGGAGGGCACCTACGAGCAGTACTTC	CAWSPKGEGTYEQYF
TRBV10-3	NA	NA	TRBJ1-1	TGTGCCATCAGCGGCGCAGGGGCCCTGGGAGCTTTCTTT	CAISGAGALGAFF
TRBV4-1	NA	NA	TRBJ2-2	TGCGCCAGCAGCCAAGAAGCAGCGAACACCGGGGAGCTGTTTTTT	CASSQEAANTGELFF
TRBV5-5	NA	NA	TRBJ2-5	TGTGCCAGCAGCTTCAGGGGAGAGACCCAGTACTTC	CASSFRGETQYF
TRBV5-1	once	NA	TRBJ2-3	TGCGCCAGCAGCTTCATTAGCGGCACTAGCACAGATACGCAGTATTTT	CASSFISGTSTDTQYF
TRBV29-1	NA	NA	TRBJ1-1	TGCAGCGTTGTGTCCATGGGCATTCGGGACACTGAAGCTTTCTTT	CSVVSMGIRDTEAFF
TRBV7-9	NA	NA	TRBJ2-3	TGTGCCAGCAGCCCTGCGGGCAGGGGCACAGATACGCAGTATTTT	CASSPAGRGTDTQYF
TRBV5-8	NA	NA	TRBJ2-1	TGTGCCAGCAGCTTGAGGCTAGCTCGGGGTGAGCAGTTCTTC	CASSLRLARGEQFF
TRBV15	NA	TRBD1	TRBJ2-2	TGTGCCACCAGCGCTCGGACAGGGGGCGGGGAGCTGTTTTTT	CATSARTGGGELFF
TRBV10-3	NA	TRBD1	TRBJ1-2	TGTGCCATCAGTGCCTCAGGGGGTGAAGGCGGCTACACCTTC	CAISASGGEGGYTF
TRBV18	NA	NA	TRBJ2-3	TGTGCCAGCTCACCCCGGAGGGCAGATACGCAGTATTTT	CASSPRRADTQYF
TRBV7-2	NA	NA	TRBJ2-1	TGTGCCAGCAGCTCCCTTGGGGTTGAGCAGTTCTTC	CASSSLGVEQFF
TRBV29-1	NA	TRBD1	TRBJ2-5	TGCAGCGTTGAAGATGATGACGTGAGACAGGGTAGAATTTGGGAGACCCAGTACTTC	CSVEDDDVRQGRIWETQYF
TRBV19	once	TRBD1	TRBJ2-7	TGTGCCAGTAGTCCCCCGTCCGGGACAGTCTTCGAGCAGTACTTC	CASSPPSGTVFEQYF
TRBV10-1	NA	NA	TRBJ2-1	TGCGCCAGCAGTGATGACTATAAGAACAATGAGCAGTTCTTC	CASSDDYKNNEQFF
TRBV9	NA	NA	TRBJ1-6	TGTGCCAGCAGCGTAGAGGGTTATAATTCACCCCTCCACTTT	CASSVEGYNSPLHF
TRBV6-2/TRBV6-3	few	TRBD1	TRBJ1-2	TGTGCCAGCAGTCTACAGGGGGGACGGGGCTACACCTTC	CASSLQGGRGYTF
TRBV7-7	NA	NA	TRBJ1-1	TGTGCCAGCAGGCGCAGCGTCGGCACTGAAGCTTTCTTT	CASRRSVGTEAFF
TRBV2	few	NA	TRBJ1-5	TGTGCCAGCAACTTCGACAGGTTCAATCAGCCCCAGCATTTT	CASNFDRFNQPQHF
TRBV5-1	NA	NA	TRBJ2-3	TGCGCCAGCAGCTTGGGGCAAATAGGGGAGACAGATACGCAGTATTTT	CASSLGQIGETDTQYF
TRBV7-3	NA	TRBD1	TRBJ1-1	TGTGCCAGCAGCTCCGCGGGACAGGGCAAGACTGAAGCTTTCTTT	CASSSAGQGKTEAFF
TRBV12-3/TRBV12-4	NA	NA	TRBJ1-5	TGTGCCAGCAGTCATCGGCCCAAGCCCCAGCATTTT	CASSHRPKPQHF
TRBV27	NA	NA	TRBJ1-5	TGTGCCAGCAGTTCTCGGGGTAATCAGCCCCAGCATTTT	CASSSRGNQPQHF
TRBV3-1/TRBV3-2	NA	NA	TRBJ2-2	TGTGCCAGCAGCCCCTATCGGACTACCGACACCGGGGAGCTGTTTTTT	CASSPYRTTDTGELFF
TRBV27	NA	TRBD1	TRBJ1-3	TGTGCCAGCAGTCGGACAGGGTTTGGAAACACCATATATTTT	CASSRTGFGNTIYF
TRBV7-9	few	NA	TRBJ1-3	TGTGCCAGCAGCCTACAGGGAGCTGGAAACACCATATATTTT	CASSLQGAGNTIYF
TRBV6-8	NA	NA	TRBJ2-5	TGTGCCAGCCGGTGGGCAGGACCCTTCCGAAATACAGAGACCCAGTACTTC	CASRWAGPFRNTETQYF
TRBV29-1	NA	NA	TRBJ1-2	TGCAGCGTTGATCTAGGACCGAGAGGCCTCTATGGCTACACCTTC	CSVDLGPRGLYGYTF
TRBV6-5	NA	TRBD1	TRBJ1-1	TGTGCCAGCAGTTACCTAGTGACAGGGATGAACACTGAAGCTTTCTTT	CASSYLVTGMNTEAFF
TRBV27	NA	NA	TRBJ1-5	TGTGCCAGCAGTTTGCAAGGAGGATTGACCCGCAATCAGCCCCAGCATTTT	CASSLQGGLTRNQPQHF
TRBV4-3	NA	NA	TRBJ2-3	TGCGCCAGCAGCCAACGGCCTAACACAGATACGCAGTATTTT	CASSQRPNTDTQYF
TRBV15	NA	NA	TRBJ1-3	TGTGCCACCAGCTCCCCCGGGACACCGGGCGGAAACACCATATATTTT	CATSSPGTPGGNTIYF
TRBV3-1/TRBV3-2	few	TRBD2	TRBJ2-1	TGTGCCAGCAGCCAAGAACCGCTAGCGGGAGGGCCGGGCAATGAGCAGTTCTTC	CASSQEPLAGGPGNEQFF
TRBV9	NA	NA	TRBJ1-1	TGTGCCAGCAGCGAACGGACGGGGAACACTGAAGCTTTCTTT	CASSERTGNTEAFF
TRBV5-1	NA	TRBD1	TRBJ2-2	TGCGCCAGCAGCGCCCGGACAGGAGACACCGGGGAGCTGTTTTTT	CASSARTGDTGELFF
TRBV27	once	TRBD2	TRBJ2-5	TGTGCCAGCAGTACGACGGGGGGGGCATTAGGGACCCAGTACTTC	CASSTTGGALGTQYF
TRBV6-5	NA	NA	TRBJ2-1	TGTGCCAGCAGTTACTACCGGGGGGCAAATGAGCAGTTCTTC	CASSYYRGANEQFF
TRBV7-9	once	NA	TRBJ2-7	TGTGCCAGCAGCTCCATCTTCGTGCGAACCCCTACCTACGAGCAGTACTTC	CASSSIFVRTPTYEQYF
TRBV19	NA	TRBD1	TRBJ1-5	TGTGCCAGTAGTAACAGGGGGCGTTTAAGCAATCAGCCCCAGCATTTT	CASSNRGRLSNQPQHF
TRBV21-1	NA	NA	TRBJ2-1	TGTGCCAGCAGCCCCCCGGGGGCGTCTCCCTACAATGAGCAGTTCTTC	CASSPPGASPYNEQFF
TRBV19	NA	TRBD1	TRBJ2-2	TGTGCCAGTAGTATCACAGGGGGAAACACCGGGGAGCTGTTTTTT	CASSITGGNTGELFF
TRBV2	NA	NA	TRBJ2-3	TGTGCCAGCAGTGAGTCGGGGGCGGATACGCAGTATTTT	CASSESGADTQYF
TRBV18	NA	TRBD1	TRBJ1-1	TGTGCCAGCTCACTCCAAACAGGGGCGAACACTGAAGCTTTCTTT	CASSLQTGANTEAFF